Presented here are 20 T cell receptor beta chains from one specimen sequenced in a study of T-cell reconstitution after alpha-beta-depleted transplantation in children. Unique molecular identifiers were incorporated during preparation of the TCRbeta library. TCRdb independently ran MiXCR on the PCR reads; one entry per CDR3 protein. This table has 200,000 to 300,000 distinct CDR3 sequences, 12% appearing once. The sample consisted of PBMCs from the stem cell graft donor, taken from the stem cell graft. These receptors were obtained from a human donor who donated a stem cell graft to a child with acute lymphoblastic leukemia.

This clonotype was recorded at least ten times. Here the CDR3 reads CASSSAGPIYEQYF. CDR3 bases: TGTGCCAGCAGTTCGGCAGGGCCTATCTACGAGCAGTACTTC. The V gene is TRBV28, the J gene TRBJ2-7, with a weak D call TRBD1 (5 bases). Deletions cut 4 bases from V and 3 bases from J, with 13 bases between. Germline V gene lookup returns CDR1 MDHEN and CDR2 SYDVKM. CDR3 length equals 14 residues.

This clonotype was detected a few times. The chain carries TRBV29-1 and TRBJ2-7, with 8 bases lining up with TRBD1. The V gene end was trimmed by 3 bases and the J gene end by 5 bases; junction bases not matched to a gene: 12. Germline V lookup: CDR1 SQVTM, CDR2 ANQGSEA. The CDR3 totals 15 residues. CDR3 nucleotide sequence: TGCAGCGTTGACGGGTGGGCAGGGGGCACAAACGAGCAGTACTTC. Translation gives CSVDGWAGGTNEQYF.

This rearrangement joins TRBV10-3 to TRBJ2-3, with TRBD1 matching 8 bases. Germline assignment: CDR1 ENHRY and CDR2 SYGVKD. V was pared by 8 bases and J by 4 bases, with 8 bases of the junction left unmatched. The CDR3 contains 14 residues. The CDR3 here is CAIGRQGRADTQYF. In nucleotides, the CDR3 is TGTGCCATCGGTCGACAGGGGAGAGCAGATACGCAGTATTTT.

This clonotype was seen many times. This sequence joins TRBV7-2 and TRBJ2-5; the D gene is possibly TRBD1 (6 bases). Trimming left V 5 bases short and J 5 bases short, with 18 bases between. Germline V gene data show CDR1 as SGHTA and CDR2 as FQGNSA. This CDR3 contains 15 residues. In DNA form, the CDR3 reads TGTGCCAGCAGCCCCGAGGCACAGGGCCGTGAGACCCAGTACTTC. Translated, it gives CASSPEAQGRETQYF.

This clonotype occurred many times. The chain couples TRBV15 to TRBJ1-1; tentatively, D is TRBD1 (5 bases). The CDR3 contains 14 residues. From germline, CDR1 is LNHNV and CDR2 YYDKDF (reference sequence). V was cut by 3 bases and J by 2 bases, with 10 bases left in between. DNA for the CDR3: TGTGCCACCAGCAGGTTCGACAGTAACACTGAAGCTTTCTTT. Amino acid sequence: CATSRFDSNTEAFF.

This clonotype was counted many times. The rearrangement links TRBV6-5 to TRBJ2-7; no firm D call. The CDR3 has 11 amino acids. V was shortened by 2 bases and J by 5 bases, with 4 bases between the two germline ends. CDR1 and CDR2 from the germline V gene are MNHEY and SVGAGI. The DNA for the CDR3 is TGTGCCAGCAGTTACCTGGACGAGCAGTACTTC. Amino acids: CASSYLDEQYF.

In this sample, this clonotype turned up many times. J is TRBJ2-5 and V is TRBV4-1; no reliable D call. V shed 5 bases and J shed 1 base, with 14 bases lying between them. The CDR3 covers 15 residues. The germline gives CDR1 MGHRA, CDR2 YSYEKL. The CDR3 nucleotides read TGCGCCAGCAGCTTATCCAAGGGCACCCAAGAGACCCAGTACTTC. It codes for CASSLSKGTQETQYF.

Ten or more counts support this clonotype. This chain links TRBV9 with TRBJ1-5; no clear D gene. V lost 4 bases, J lost 9 bases, and 14 bases lay in between. CDR1 and CDR2 from the germline V gene are SGDLS and YYNGEE. This CDR3 spans 13 amino acids. CDR3 DNA sequence: TGTGCCAGCAGCCCAGACCCGGGAAGGCCCCAGCATTTT. It specifies CASSPDPGRPQHF.

This clonotype was found a few times. The chain uses TRBV10-3 and TRBJ2-2; a weak D match, TRBD1 (5 bases). V was clipped by 3 bases and J by 5 bases, with 10 bases between them. This CDR3 spans 14 amino acids. Germline V gene lookup returns CDR1 ENHRY and CDR2 SYGVKD. The chain's CDR3 is CAISEGVGTGELFF. In DNA form, the CDR3 reads TGTGCCATCAGTGAAGGGGTCGGTACCGGGGAGCTGTTTTTT.

This clonotype was detected ten times or more. V gene TRBV4-3 combines with J gene TRBJ2-1, with TRBD2 as a possible D gene (5 bases). Trimming removed 4 bases from V and 7 bases from J, with 29 bases in between. Germline CDR1 is LGHNA and CDR2 is YSLEER. This CDR3 is 19 amino acids long. CDR3 nucleotides: TGCGCCAGCAGCCTAGGAGGTATTGGCGGGTTTGCACGAGGAAATGAGCAGTTCTTC. Amino acids: CASSLGGIGGFARGNEQFF.

Ten or more counts support this clonotype. The CDR3 reads CASSKISYEQYF. The CDR3 nucleotides are TGTGCCAGCAGCAAAATAAGCTACGAGCAGTACTTC. V usage is TRBV7-2 and J usage is TRBJ2-7; D uncertain. Trimming pared 5 bases from V and 3 bases from J, leaving 8 bases between. Germline V lookup: CDR1 SGHTA, CDR2 FQGNSA. The CDR3 loop spans 12 amino acids.

This clonotype was counted ten times or more. The chain recombines TRBV6-2 or TRBV6-3 with TRBJ2-7; 8 bases line up with TRBD2. Germline V gene sequence: CDR1 MNHEY, CDR2 SVGEGT. The V and J ends lost 0 bases and 4 bases, in that order; junction bases with no gene match: 8. The CDR3 contains 16 residues. In DNA, the CDR3 is TGTGCCAGCAGTTACTCGAAGGTGCGGGGGGAATACGAGCAGTACTTC. This encodes CASSYSKVRGEYEQYF.

The sample holds many counts of this clonotype. The V gene is TRBV28, the J gene TRBJ1-5; D gene ambiguous. V was trimmed by 3 bases and J by 0 bases, leaving 12 bases between them. Germline V lookup: CDR1 MDHEN, CDR2 SYDVKM. The CDR3 consists of 16 residues. CDR3 DNA sequence: TGTGCCAGCAGTTTCTCTACCCGAGGTAGCAATCAGCCCCAGCATTTT. Translation gives CASSFSTRGSNQPQHF.

This clonotype was picked up many times. V gene TRBV29-1 combines with J gene TRBJ2-7; 8 bases fit TRBD2. V shed 4 bases, J shed 2 bases, and the junction held 10 bases outside the gene matches. CDR3 length: 15 residues. Germline V lookup: CDR1 SQVTM, CDR2 ANQGSEA. CDR3 in amino acids: CSVVWSGRAAYEQYF. The CDR3 bases are TGCAGCGTTGTATGGTCCGGGAGGGCCGCCTACGAGCAGTACTTC.

This clonotype was observed a handful of times. V and J are TRBV7-2 and TRBJ2-1; D is undetermined. Germline CDR1 reads SGHTA; CDR2 reads FQGNSA. V was clipped by 5 bases and J by 15 bases, with 26 bases between them. This CDR3 contains 15 residues. The CDR3 DNA reads TGTGCCAGCAGCCAGACCCAGGTTTCGGGCCCAGTCGGGTTCTTC. As protein: CASSQTQVSGPVGFF.

This clonotype was detected many times. V usage is TRBV7-8 and J usage is TRBJ1-6; 9 bases map to TRBD1. The CDR3 is 15 residues long. V lost 2 bases to trimming and J lost 8 bases; unmatched junction nucleotides: 4. Germline V gene lookup returns CDR1 SGHVS and CDR2 FQNEAQ. The CDR3 DNA follows: TGTGCCAGCAGCTTATTTAGGGACAGGGATTCACCCCTCCACTTT. Protein product: CASSLFRDRDSPLHF.

This sequence joins TRBV30 and TRBJ2-1; the D gene could be TRBD1 or TRBD2 (6 bases each). V lost 4 bases and J 5 bases, leaving 12 bases between the germline ends. CDR1 is GTSNPN and CDR2 is SVGIG in the germline V gene (reference sequence). The CDR3 runs to 13 residues. Written as DNA, the CDR3 is TGTGCCTGGAACGGGGGCCCTCACAATGAGCAGTTCTTC. This codes for CAWNGGPHNEQFF.

The genes are TRBV20-1 and TRBJ2-5, with D possibly TRBD1 on 5 matching bases. CDR3 length: 15 amino acids. With 0 bases removed from V and 2 bases from J, the gap between germline ends came to 13 bases. The V gene's germline CDR1 is DFQATT and CDR2 SNEGSKA (reference sequence). The CDR3 sequence is CSARDPGKGQETQYF. The CDR3 nucleotides are TGCAGTGCTAGAGACCCAGGGAAGGGGCAAGAGACCCAGTACTTC.

This clonotype was seen many times. The V call is TRBV6-2 or TRBV6-3, the J call TRBJ2-4; D call uncertain. The V end was cut by 3 bases, the J end by 8 bases, with 17 bases between. The CDR3 spans 15 residues. Germline V gene lookup returns CDR1 MNHEY and CDR2 SVGEGT. CDR3 region: CASSYRSSIFYIQYF. The CDR3 DNA reads TGTGCCAGCAGTTATCGGTCTAGTATATTTTACATTCAGTACTTC.

This clonotype was detected many times. A read error may account for a junction end that differs from germline. The V call is TRBV6-1, the J call TRBJ2-1; 11 bases are a match to TRBD1. Germline CDR1 MNHNS, CDR2 SASEGT. The CDR3 loop spans 16 amino acids. The CDR3, as DNA: TGTGCCAGCACTGAACTTCCAGGGACAGGGGGTCTACAGCAGTTCTTC. Translating gives CASTELPGTGGLQQFF.